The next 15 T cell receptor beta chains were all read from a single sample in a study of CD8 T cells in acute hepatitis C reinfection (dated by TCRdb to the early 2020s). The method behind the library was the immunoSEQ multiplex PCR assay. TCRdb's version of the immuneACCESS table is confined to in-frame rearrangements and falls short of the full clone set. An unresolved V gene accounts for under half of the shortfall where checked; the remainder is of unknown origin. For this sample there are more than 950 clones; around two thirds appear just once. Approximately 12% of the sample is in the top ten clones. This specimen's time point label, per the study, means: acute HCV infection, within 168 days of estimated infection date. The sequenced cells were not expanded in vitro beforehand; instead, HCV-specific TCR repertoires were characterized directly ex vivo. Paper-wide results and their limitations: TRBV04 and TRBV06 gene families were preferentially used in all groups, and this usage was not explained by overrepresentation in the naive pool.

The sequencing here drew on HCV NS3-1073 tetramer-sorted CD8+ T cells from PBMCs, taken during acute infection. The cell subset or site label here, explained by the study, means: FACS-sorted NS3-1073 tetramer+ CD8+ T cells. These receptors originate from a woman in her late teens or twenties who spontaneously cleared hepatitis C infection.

CDR3 protein: CASSQEPGTSSYEQYF. CDR3 DNA: TGCGCCAGCAGCCAGGAGCCGGGGACTAGCTCCTACGAGCAGTACTTC. The V gene is TRBV4-3, the J gene TRBJ2-7; 8 nucleotides line up with TRBD2. The ends lost 3 bases at V and 0 bases at J; junction bases unmatched: 7. This CDR3 has 16 residues. Per the germline V gene, CDR1 is LGHNA and CDR2 is YSLEER.

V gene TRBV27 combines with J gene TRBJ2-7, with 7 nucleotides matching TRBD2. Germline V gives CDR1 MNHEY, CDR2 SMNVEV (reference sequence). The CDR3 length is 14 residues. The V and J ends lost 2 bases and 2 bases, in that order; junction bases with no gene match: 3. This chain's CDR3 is CASSLVSGTYEQYF. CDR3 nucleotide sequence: TGTGCCAGCAGTTTAGTAAGCGGGACCTACGAGCAGTACTTC.

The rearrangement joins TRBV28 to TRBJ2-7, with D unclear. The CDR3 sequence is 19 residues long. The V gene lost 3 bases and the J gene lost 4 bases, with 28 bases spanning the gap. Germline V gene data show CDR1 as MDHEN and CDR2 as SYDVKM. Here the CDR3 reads CASSFHQTGDPRLQYEQYF. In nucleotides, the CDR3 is TGTGCCAGCAGTTTTCACCAGACCGGCGACCCTCGCTTACAATACGAGCAGTACTTC.

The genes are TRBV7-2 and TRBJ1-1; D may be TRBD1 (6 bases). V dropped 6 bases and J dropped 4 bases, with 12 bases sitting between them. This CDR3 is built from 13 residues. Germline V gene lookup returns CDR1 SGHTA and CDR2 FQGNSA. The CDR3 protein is CASRPGASTEAFF. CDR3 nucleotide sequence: TGTGCCAGCAGGCCAGGGGCGAGCACTGAAGCTTTCTTT.

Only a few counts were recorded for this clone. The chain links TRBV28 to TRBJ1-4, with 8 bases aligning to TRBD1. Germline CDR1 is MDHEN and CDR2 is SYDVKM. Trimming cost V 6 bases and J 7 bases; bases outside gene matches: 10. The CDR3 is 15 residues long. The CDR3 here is CASRSGTGRVEKLFF. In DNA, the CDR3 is TGTGCCAGCAGGTCTGGGACAGGACGGGTTGAAAAACTGTTTTTT.

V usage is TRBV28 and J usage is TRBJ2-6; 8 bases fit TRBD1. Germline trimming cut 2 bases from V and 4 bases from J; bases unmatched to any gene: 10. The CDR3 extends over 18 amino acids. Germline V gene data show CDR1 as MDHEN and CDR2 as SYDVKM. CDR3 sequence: CASSLESRGLRGANVLTF. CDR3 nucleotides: TGTGCCAGCAGTTTAGAGAGCAGGGGGCTCAGGGGGGCCAACGTCCTGACTTTC.

As DNA, the CDR3 is TGTGCCAGCAGCTCTGCAAGGGCAGGGGCCGGCTATGGCTACACCTTC. Its protein product is CASSSARAGAGYGYTF. V and J are TRBV7-9 and TRBJ1-2; tentatively, D is TRBD1 (6 bases). Germline V gene data show CDR1 as SEHNR and CDR2 as FQNEAQ (reference sequence). The CDR3 contains 16 residues. V was clipped by 4 bases and J by 4 bases, with 19 bases between them.

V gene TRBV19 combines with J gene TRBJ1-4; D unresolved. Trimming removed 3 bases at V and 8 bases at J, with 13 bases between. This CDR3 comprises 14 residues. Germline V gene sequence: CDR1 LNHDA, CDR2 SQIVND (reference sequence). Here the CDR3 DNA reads TGTGCCAGTAGTATTCCCGGGAATTGGGAAAAACTGTTTTTT. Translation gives CASSIPGNWEKLFF.

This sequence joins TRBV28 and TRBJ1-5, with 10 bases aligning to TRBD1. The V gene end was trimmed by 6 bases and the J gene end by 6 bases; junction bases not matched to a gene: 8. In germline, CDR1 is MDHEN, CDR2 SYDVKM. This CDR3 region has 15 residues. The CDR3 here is CASRPGTGEPQPQHF. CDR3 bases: TGTGCCAGCAGACCAGGGACAGGGGAGCCTCAGCCCCAGCATTTT.

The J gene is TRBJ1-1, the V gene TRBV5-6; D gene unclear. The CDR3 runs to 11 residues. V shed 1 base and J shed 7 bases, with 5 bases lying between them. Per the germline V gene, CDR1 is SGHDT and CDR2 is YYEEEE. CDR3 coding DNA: TGTGCCAGCAGCTTGTGGAGTGAAGCTTTCTTT. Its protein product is CASSLWSEAFF.

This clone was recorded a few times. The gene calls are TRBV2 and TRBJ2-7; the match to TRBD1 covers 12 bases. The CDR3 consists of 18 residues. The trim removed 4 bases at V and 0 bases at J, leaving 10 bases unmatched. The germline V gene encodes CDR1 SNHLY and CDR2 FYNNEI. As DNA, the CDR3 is TGTGCCAGCAGTGGTGTCCCGGGACAGGGGGCGGCCTCCTACGAGCAGTACTTC. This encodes CASSGVPGQGAASYEQYF.

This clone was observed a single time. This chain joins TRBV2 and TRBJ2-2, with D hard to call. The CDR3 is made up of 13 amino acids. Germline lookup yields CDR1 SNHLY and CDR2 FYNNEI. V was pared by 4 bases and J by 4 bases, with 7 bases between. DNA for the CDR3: TGTGCCAGCAGTGTCCCCGGCACCGGGGAGCTGTTTTTT. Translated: CASSVPGTGELFF. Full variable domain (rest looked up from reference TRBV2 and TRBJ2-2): EPEVTQTPSHQVTQMGQEVILRCVPISNHLYFYWYRQILGQKVEFLVSFYNNEISEKSEIFDDQFSVERPDGSNFTLKIRSTKLEDSAMYFCASSVPGTGELFFGEGSRLTVL.

The CDR3 sequence is CASSPTPPGPRGNTEAFF. The CDR3 bases are TGTGCCAGCAGCCCGACGCCTCCAGGGCCGAGGGGGAACACTGAAGCTTTCTTT. This rearrangement joins TRBV28 to TRBJ1-1, with a tentative D call TRBD1 (5 bases). Germline assignment: CDR1 MDHEN and CDR2 SYDVKM. Trimming left V 6 bases short and J 1 base short, with 24 bases between. The CDR3 runs to 18 residues.

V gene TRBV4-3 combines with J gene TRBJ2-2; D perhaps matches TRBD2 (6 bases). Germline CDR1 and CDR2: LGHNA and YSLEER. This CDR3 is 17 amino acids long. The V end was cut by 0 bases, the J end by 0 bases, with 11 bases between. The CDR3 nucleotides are TGCGCCAGCAGCCAAGAACTTGGCGGGACGAACACCGGGGAGCTGTTTTTT. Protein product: CASSQELGGTNTGELFF.

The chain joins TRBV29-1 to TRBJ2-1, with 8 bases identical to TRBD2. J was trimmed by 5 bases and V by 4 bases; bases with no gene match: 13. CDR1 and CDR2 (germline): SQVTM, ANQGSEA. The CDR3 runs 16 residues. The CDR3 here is CSVVGASGYGDNEQFF. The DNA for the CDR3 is TGCAGCGTTGTAGGAGCTAGCGGGTACGGGGACAATGAGCAGTTCTTC.